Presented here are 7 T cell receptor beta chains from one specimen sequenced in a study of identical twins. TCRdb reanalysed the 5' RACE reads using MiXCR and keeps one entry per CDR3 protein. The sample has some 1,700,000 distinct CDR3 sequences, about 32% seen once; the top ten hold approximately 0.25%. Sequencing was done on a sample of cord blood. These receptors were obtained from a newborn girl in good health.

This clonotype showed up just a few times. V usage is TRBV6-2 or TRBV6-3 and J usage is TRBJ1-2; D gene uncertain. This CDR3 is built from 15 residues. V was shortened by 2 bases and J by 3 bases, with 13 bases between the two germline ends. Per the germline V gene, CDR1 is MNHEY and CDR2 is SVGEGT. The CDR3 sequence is CASSYLLQRYYGYTF. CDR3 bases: TGTGCCAGCAGTTACCTCCTACAGAGATACTATGGCTACACCTTC.

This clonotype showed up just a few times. As DNA, the CDR3 is TGTGCCAGCAGTTTAGCGGTAGCGGAAGAGACCCAGTACTTC. Translation gives CASSLAVAEETQYF. The V call is TRBV12-3 or TRBV12-4, the J call TRBJ2-5, with D perhaps TRBD2 (6 bases). Trimming removed 0 bases at V and 3 bases at J, with 8 bases between. The CDR3 extends over 14 amino acids.

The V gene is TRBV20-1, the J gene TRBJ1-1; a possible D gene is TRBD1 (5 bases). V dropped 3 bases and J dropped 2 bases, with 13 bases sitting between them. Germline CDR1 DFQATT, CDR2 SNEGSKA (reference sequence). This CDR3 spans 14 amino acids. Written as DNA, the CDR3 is TGCAGTGCTAGTCGGGGCGGACTTAACACTGAAGCTTTCTTT. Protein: CSASRGGLNTEAFF.

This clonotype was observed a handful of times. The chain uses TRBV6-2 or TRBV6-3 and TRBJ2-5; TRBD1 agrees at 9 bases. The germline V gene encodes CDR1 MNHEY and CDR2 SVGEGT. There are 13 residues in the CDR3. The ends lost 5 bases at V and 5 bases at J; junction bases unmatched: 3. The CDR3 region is CASSTGGLETQYF. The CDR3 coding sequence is TGTGCCAGCAGTACAGGGGGCTTGGAGACCCAGTACTTC.

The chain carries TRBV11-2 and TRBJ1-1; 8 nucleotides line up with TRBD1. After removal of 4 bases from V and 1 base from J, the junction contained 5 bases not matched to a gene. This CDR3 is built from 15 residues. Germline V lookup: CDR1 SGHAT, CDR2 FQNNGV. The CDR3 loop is CASSSYRGKNTEAFF. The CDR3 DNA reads TGTGCCAGCAGCTCCTACAGGGGGAAGAACACTGAAGCTTTCTTT.

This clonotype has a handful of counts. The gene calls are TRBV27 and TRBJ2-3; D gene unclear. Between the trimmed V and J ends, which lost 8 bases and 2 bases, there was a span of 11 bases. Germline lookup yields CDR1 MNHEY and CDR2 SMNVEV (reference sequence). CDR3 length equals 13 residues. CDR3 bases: TGTGCCAGCCATAAAATCCCCACAGATACGCAGTATTTT. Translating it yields CASHKIPTDTQYF.

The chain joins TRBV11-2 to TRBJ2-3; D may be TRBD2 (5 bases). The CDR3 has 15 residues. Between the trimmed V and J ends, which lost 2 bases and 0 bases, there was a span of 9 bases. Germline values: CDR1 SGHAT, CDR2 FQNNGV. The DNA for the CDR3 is TGTGCCAGCAGCTTACGGCGGGTCAGCACAGATACGCAGTATTTT. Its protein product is CASSLRRVSTDTQYF.